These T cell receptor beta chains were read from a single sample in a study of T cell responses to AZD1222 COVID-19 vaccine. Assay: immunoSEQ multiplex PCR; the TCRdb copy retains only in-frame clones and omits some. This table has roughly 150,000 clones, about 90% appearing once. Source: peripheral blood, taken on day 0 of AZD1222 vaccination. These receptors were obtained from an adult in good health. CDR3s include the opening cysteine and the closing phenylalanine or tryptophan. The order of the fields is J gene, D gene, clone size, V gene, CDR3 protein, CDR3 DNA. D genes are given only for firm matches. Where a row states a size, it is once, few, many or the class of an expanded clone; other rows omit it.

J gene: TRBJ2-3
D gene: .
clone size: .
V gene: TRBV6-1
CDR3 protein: CASSTPVADTQYF
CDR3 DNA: TGTGCCAGCAGTACCCCCGTGGCGGATACGCAGTATTTT

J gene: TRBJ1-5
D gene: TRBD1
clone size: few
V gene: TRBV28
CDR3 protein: CASSLSRQGISGNQPQHF
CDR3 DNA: TGTGCCAGCAGTTTATCTCGACAGGGCATCTCGGGCAATCAGCCCCAGCATTTT

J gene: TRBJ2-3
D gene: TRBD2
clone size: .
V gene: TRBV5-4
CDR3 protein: CASSRGLAGSTDTQYF
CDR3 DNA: TGTGCCAGCAGCAGGGGACTAGCGGGGAGCACAGATACGCAGTATTTT

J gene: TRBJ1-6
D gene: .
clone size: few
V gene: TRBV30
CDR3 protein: CAWAPMTDSPLHF
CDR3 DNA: TGTGCCTGGGCCCCCATGACGGATTCACCCCTCCACTTT

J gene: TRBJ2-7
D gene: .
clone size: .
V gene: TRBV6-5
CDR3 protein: CASSYSAEGYEQYF
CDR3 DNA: TGTGCCAGCAGTTACTCGGCAGAAGGCTACGAGCAGTACTTC

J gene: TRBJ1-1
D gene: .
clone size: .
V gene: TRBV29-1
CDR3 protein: CSVDVGRLNTEAFF
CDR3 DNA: TGCAGCGTTGACGTTGGGAGACTGAACACTGAAGCTTTCTTT

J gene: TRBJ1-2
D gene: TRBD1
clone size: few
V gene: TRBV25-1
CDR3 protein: CASSEGPWTGNYGYTF
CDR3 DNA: TGTGCCAGCAGTGAGGGCCCCTGGACAGGGAACTATGGCTACACCTTC

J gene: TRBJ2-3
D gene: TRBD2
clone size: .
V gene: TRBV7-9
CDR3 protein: CASSLYPAGVMTDTQYF
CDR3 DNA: TGTGCCAGCAGCTTATATCCAGCGGGGGTTATGACAGATACGCAGTATTTT

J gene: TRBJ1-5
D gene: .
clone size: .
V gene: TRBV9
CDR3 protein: CASSVDSGRNQPQHF
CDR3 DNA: TGTGCCAGCAGCGTAGATTCCGGCCGCAATCAGCCCCAGCATTTT

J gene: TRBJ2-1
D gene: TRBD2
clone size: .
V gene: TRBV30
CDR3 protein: CAWSPREALFF
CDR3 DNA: TGTGCCTGGAGCCCCCGGGAGGCTCTGTTCTTC

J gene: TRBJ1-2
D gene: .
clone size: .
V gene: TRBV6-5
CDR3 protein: CASFKDYGYTF
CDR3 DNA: TGTGCCAGTTTCAAGGACTATGGCTACACCTTC

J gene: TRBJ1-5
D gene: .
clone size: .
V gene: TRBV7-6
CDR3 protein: CASSLAGAGVQPQHF
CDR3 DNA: TGTGCCAGCAGCTTAGCCGGGGCAGGGGTTCAGCCCCAGCATTTT

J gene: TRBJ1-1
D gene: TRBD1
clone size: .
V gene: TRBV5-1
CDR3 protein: CASSLTTGGTEAFF
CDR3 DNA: TGCGCCAGCAGCTTAACGACAGGGGGAACTGAAGCTTTCTTT

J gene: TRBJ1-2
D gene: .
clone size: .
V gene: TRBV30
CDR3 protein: CAWSVNGHNGYTF
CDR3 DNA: TGTGCCTGGAGTGTAAACGGACACAATGGCTACACCTTC

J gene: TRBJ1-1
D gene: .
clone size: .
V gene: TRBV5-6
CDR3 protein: CASWRGAMNTEAFF
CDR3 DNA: TGTGCCAGCTGGCGGGGGGCGATGAACACTGAAGCTTTCTTT

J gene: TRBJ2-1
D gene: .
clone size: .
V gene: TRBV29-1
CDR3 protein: CSVGWGMNEQFF
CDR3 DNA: TGCAGCGTTGGATGGGGGATGAATGAGCAGTTCTTC

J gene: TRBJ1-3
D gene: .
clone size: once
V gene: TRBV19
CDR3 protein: CASSPDSSGNTIYF
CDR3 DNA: TGTGCCAGTAGTCCCGATAGCTCTGGAAACACCATATATTTT

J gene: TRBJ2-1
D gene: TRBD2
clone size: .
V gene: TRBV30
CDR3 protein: CAWTRSGSFSNEQFF
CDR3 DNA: TGTGCCTGGACACGTAGCGGGAGTTTTAGCAATGAGCAGTTCTTC

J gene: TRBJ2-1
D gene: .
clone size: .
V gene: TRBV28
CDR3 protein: CASIPSGVYNEQFF
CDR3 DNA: TGTGCCAGCATTCCCTCCGGGGTATACAATGAGCAGTTCTTC

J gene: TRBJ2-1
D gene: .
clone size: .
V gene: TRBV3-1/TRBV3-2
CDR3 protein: CASSQDFSGNEQFF
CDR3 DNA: TGTGCCAGCAGCCAAGATTTTAGCGGAAATGAGCAGTTCTTC

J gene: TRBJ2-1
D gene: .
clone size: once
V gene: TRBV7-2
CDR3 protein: CASSLGLPGNEQFF
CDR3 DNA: TGTGCCAGCAGCCTTGGACTCCCAGGCAATGAGCAGTTCTTC

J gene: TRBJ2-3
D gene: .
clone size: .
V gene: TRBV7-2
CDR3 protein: CASSLVARVTDTQYF
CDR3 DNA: TGTGCCAGCAGCTTAGTGGCTAGGGTCACAGATACGCAGTATTTT

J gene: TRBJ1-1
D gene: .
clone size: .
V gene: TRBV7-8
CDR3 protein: CASTGTNLNTEAFF
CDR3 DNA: TGTGCCAGTACAGGGACTAACTTGAACACTGAAGCTTTCTTT

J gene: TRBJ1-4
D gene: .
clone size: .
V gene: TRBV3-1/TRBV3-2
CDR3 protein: CASSQVGLNGGKLFF
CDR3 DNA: TGTGCCAGCAGCCAAGTTGGGCTCAACGGTGGAAAACTGTTTTTT

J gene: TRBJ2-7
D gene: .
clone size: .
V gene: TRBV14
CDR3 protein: CASSQGAHRGEQYF
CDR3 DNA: TGTGCCAGCAGCCAAGGGGCTCATAGGGGGGAGCAGTACTTC

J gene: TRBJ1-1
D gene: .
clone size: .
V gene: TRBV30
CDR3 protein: CAWSRTPIEAFF
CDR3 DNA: TGTGCCTGGAGTCGCACCCCAATTGAAGCTTTCTTT

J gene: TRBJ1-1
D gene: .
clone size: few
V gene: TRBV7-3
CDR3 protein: CASSQNAGGQFNEAFF
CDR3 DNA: TGTGCCAGCAGCCAAAACGCCGGGGGCCAGTTTAATGAAGCTTTCTTT

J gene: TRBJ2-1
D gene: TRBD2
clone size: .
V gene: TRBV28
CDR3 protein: CASRGGGRANEQFF
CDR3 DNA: TGTGCCAGCAGGGGAGGCGGGAGGGCAAATGAGCAGTTCTTC

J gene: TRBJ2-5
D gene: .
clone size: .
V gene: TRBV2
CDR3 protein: CASSGEETQYF
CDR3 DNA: TGTGCCAGCAGCGGAGAAGAGACCCAGTACTTC

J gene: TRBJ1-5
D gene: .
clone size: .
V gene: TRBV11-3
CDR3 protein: CASSLRNPVWGISNQPQHF
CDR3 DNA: TGTGCCAGCAGCTTACGAAACCCAGTCTGGGGGATTAGCAATCAGCCCCAGCATTTT

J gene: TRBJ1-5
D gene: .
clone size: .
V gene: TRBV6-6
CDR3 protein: CASSRRVSGLSNQPQHF
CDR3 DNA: TGTGCCAGCAGTCGGCGAGTAAGTGGCTTGAGCAATCAGCCCCAGCATTTT

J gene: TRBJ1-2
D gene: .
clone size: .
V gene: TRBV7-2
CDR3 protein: CASRLNPGTNYGYTF
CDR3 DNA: TGTGCCAGCAGACTTAATCCCGGGACCAACTATGGCTACACCTTC

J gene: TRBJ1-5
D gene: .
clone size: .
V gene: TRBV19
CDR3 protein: CASNAGERSNQPQHF
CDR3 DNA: TGTGCCAGTAATGCAGGGGAACGCAGCAATCAGCCCCAGCATTTT

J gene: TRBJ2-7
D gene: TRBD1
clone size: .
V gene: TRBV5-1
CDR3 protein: CASSSDDRGLGEQYF
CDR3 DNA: TGCGCCAGCAGCTCCGACGACAGGGGGCTGGGCGAGCAGTACTTC